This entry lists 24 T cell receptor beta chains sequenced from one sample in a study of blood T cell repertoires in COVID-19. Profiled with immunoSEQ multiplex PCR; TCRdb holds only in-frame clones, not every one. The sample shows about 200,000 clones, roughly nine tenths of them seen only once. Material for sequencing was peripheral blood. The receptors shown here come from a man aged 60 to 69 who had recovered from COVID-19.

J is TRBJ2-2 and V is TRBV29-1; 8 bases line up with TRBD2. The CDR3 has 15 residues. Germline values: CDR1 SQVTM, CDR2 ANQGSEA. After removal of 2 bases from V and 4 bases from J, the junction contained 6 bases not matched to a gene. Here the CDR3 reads CSVEKVTSGTGELFF. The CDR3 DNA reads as TGCAGCGTTGAAAAGGTCACTAGCGGCACCGGGGAGCTGTTTTTT.

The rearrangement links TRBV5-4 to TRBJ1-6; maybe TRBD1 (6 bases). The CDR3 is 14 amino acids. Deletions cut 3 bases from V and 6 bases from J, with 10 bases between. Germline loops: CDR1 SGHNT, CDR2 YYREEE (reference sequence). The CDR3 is CASSYREINSPLHF. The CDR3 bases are TGTGCCAGCAGCTACAGGGAAATTAATTCACCCCTCCACTTT.

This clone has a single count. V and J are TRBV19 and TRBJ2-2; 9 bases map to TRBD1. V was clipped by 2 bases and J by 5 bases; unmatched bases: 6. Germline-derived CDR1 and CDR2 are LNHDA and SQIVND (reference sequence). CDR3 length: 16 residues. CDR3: CASSITGGAGTGELFF. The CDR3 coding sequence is TGTGCCAGTAGTATAACAGGGGGCGCCGGAACCGGGGAGCTGTTTTTT. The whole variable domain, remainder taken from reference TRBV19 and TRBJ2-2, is DGGITQSPKYLFRKEGQNVTLSCEQNLNHDAMYWYRQDPGQGLRLIYYSQIVNDFQKGDIAEGYSVSREKKESFPLTVTSAQKNPTAFYLCASSITGGAGTGELFFGEGSRLTVL.

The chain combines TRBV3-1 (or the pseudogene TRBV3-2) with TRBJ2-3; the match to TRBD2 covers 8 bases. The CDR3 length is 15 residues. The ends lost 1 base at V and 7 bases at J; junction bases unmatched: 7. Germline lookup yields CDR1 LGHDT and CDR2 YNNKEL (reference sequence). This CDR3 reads CASSQGVAGWNTQYF. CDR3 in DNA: TGTGCCAGCAGCCAAGGGGTAGCGGGGTGGAATACGCAGTATTTT.

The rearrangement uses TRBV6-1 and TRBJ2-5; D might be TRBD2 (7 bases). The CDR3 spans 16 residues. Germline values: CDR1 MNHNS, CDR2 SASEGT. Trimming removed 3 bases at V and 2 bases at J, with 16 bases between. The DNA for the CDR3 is TGTGCCAGCAGTGACGGGTGGGGGGGCGGACAAGAGACCCAGTACTTC. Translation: CASSDGWGGGQETQYF.

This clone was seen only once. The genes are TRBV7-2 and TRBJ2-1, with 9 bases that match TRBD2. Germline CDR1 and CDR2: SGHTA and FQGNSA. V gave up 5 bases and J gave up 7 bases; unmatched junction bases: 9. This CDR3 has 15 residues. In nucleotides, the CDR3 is TGTGCCAGCAGCCCAACTAGCGGGCGGTGGAATGAGCAGTTCTTC. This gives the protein CASSPTSGRWNEQFF.

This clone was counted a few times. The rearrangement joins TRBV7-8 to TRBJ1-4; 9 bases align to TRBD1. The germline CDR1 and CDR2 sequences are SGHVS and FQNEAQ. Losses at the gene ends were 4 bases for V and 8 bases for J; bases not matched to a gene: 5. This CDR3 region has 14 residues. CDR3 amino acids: CASSSGQGNEKLFF. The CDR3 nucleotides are TGTGCCAGCAGCTCGGGACAGGGTAACGAAAAACTGTTTTTT.

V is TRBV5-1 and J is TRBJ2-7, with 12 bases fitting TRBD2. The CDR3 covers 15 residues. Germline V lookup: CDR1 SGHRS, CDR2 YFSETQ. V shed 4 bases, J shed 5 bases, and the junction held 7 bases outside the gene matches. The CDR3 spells CASSPRTSGNHEQYF. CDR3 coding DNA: TGCGCCAGCAGCCCTCGGACTAGCGGGAACCACGAGCAGTACTTC. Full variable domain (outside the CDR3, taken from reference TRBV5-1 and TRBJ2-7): KAGVTQTPRYLIKTRGQQVTLSCSPISGHRSVSWYQQTPGQGLQFLFEYFSETQRNKGNFPGRFSGRQFSNSRSEMNVSTLELGDSALYLCASSPRTSGNHEQYFGPGTRLTVT.

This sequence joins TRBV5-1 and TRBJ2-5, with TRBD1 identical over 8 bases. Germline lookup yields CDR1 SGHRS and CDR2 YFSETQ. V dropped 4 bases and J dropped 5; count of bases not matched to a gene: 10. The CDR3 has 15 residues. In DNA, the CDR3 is TGCGCCAGCAGCAACCTACAGGGGGGTGAGGAGACCCAGTACTTC. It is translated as CASSNLQGGEETQYF.

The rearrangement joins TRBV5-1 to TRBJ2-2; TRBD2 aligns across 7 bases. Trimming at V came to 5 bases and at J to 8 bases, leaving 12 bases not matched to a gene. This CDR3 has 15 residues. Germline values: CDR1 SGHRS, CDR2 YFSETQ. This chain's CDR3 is CASSFLSAGVGELFF. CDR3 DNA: TGCGCCAGCAGTTTCCTCTCGGCGGGGGTTGGGGAGCTGTTTTTT.

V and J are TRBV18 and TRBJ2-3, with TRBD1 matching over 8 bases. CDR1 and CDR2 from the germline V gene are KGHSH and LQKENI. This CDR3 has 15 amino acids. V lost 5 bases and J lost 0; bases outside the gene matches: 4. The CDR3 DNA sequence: TGTGCCAGCTCAAACCAGGGGGCTAGCACAGATACGCAGTATTTT. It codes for CASSNQGASTDTQYF.

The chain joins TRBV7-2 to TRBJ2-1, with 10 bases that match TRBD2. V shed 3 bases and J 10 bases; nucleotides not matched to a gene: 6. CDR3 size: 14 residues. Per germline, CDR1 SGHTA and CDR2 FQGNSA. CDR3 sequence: CASSFSSGSGEQFF. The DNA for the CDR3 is TGTGCCAGCAGCTTCTCTAGCGGGAGCGGAGAGCAGTTCTTC.

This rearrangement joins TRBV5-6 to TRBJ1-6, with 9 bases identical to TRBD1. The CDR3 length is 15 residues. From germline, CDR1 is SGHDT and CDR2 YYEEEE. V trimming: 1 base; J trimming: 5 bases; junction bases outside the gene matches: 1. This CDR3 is CASSLRTGDNSPLHF. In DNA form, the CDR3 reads TGTGCCAGCAGCTTGAGGACAGGGGATAATTCACCCCTCCACTTT.

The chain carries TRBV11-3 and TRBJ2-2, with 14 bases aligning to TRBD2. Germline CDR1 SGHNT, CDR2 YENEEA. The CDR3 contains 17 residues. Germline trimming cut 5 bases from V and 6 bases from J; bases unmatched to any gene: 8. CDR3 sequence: CASSLRTSGRFPGELFF. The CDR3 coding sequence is TGTGCCAGCAGCCTCCGGACTAGCGGGAGGTTCCCCGGGGAGCTGTTTTTT.

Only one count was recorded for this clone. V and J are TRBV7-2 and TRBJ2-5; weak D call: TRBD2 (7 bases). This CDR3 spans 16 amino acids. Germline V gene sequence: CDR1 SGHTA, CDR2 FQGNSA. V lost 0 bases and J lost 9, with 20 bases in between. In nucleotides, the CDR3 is TGTGCCAGCAGCTTAGCGTTGGGGGCGGGAGTATCGGCCCAGTACTTC. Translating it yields CASSLALGAGVSAQYF.

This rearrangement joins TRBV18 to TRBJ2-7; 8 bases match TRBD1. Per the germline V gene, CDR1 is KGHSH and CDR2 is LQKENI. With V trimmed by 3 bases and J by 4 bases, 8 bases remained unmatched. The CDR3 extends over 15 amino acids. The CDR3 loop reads CASSPFPTGGYEQYF. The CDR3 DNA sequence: TGTGCCAGCTCACCGTTCCCAACAGGGGGTTACGAGCAGTACTTC.

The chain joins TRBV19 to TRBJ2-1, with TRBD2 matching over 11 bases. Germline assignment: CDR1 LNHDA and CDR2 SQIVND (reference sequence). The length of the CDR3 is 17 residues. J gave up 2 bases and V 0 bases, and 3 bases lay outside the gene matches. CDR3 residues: CASSIDLAGGPYNEQFF. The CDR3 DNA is TGTGCCAGTAGTATAGATTTAGCGGGGGGGCCCTACAATGAGCAGTTCTTC.

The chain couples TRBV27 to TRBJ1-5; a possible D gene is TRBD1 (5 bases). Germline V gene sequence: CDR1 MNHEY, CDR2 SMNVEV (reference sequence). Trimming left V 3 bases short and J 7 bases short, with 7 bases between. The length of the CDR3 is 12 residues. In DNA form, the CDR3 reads TGTGCCAGCAGTTTTCAGGGCCAGCCCCAGCATTTT. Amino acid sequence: CASSFQGQPQHF.

This CDR3 reads CASSYRVSQGYTF. Here the CDR3 DNA reads TGTGCCAGCAGCTACAGGGTTTCGCAGGGCTACACCTTC. This sequence joins TRBV13 and TRBJ1-2, with a tentative D call TRBD1 (6 bases). Germline-derived CDR1 and CDR2 are PRHDT and FYEKMQ (reference sequence). With 4 bases removed from V and 8 bases from J, the gap between germline ends came to 14 bases. The CDR3 is 13 amino acids.

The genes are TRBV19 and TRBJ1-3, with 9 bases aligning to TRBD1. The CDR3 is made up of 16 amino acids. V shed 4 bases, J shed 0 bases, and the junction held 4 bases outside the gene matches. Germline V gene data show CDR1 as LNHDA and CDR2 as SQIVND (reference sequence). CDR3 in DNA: TGTGCCAGTAGTACCCCGGGACAGGGCTCTGGAAACACCATATATTTT. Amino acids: CASSTPGQGSGNTIYF.

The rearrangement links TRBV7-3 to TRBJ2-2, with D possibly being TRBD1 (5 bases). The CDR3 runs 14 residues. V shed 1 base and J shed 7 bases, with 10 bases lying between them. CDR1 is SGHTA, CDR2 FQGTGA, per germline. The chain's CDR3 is CASSLRGSGGELFF. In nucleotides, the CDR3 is TGTGCCAGCAGCTTAAGGGGCTCGGGCGGGGAGCTGTTTTTT.

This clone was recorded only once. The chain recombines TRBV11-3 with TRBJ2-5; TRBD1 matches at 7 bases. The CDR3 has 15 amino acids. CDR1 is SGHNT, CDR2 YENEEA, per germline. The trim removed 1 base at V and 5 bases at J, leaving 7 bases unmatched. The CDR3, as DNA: TGTGCCAGCAGCTTAGGGAAGGGGGCGAGTGAGACCCAGTACTTC. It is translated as CASSLGKGASETQYF.

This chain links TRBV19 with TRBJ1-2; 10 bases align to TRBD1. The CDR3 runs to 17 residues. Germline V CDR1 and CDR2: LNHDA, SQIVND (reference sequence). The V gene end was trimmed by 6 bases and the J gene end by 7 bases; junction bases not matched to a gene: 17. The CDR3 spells CASSHNKVGQGVRGYTF. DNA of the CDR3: TGTGCCAGTAGCCACAACAAGGTAGGACAGGGGGTTCGTGGCTACACCTTC.

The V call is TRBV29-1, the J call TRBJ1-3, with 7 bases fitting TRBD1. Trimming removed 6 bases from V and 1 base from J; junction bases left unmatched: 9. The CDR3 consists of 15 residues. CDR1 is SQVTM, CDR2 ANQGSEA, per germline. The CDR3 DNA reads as TGCAGCGTGAGGGGACAGCGGGCGTCTGGAAACACCATATATTTT. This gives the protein CSVRGQRASGNTIYF.